This T cell receptor (beta chain) is drawn from a study of regulatory and conventional T cells in RAG deficiency. The sorted conventional CD4+ T cells were CD25-low and CD127-high, with genomic DNA sequenced. Here immunoSEQ multiplex PCR was the method, and the copy in TCRdb shows in-frame clones only, minus some. This sample carries about 30,000 clones, about 96% of them seen once, and the ten largest clones take under 0.45%. This sample was shared with a second study, whose subject was regulatory T cells. That investigation notes: The PCR used 52 TRBV and 13 TRBJ primers.

The material sequenced was CD25- CD4+ T cells sorted from blood. This TCR derives from a human donor in good health.

CDR3 nucleotides: TGCGCCAGCAGCCAAGATTGGACGGGGGGGCCTCGGAATGAGCAGTTCTTC. Amino acids: CASSQDWTGGPRNEQFF. This chain connects TRBV4-1 to TRBJ2-1; TRBD2 matches at 8 bases. CDR3 length: 17 amino acids. The germline gives CDR1 MGHRA, CDR2 YSYEKL. V shed 0 bases and J 7 bases; nucleotides not matched to a gene: 11.